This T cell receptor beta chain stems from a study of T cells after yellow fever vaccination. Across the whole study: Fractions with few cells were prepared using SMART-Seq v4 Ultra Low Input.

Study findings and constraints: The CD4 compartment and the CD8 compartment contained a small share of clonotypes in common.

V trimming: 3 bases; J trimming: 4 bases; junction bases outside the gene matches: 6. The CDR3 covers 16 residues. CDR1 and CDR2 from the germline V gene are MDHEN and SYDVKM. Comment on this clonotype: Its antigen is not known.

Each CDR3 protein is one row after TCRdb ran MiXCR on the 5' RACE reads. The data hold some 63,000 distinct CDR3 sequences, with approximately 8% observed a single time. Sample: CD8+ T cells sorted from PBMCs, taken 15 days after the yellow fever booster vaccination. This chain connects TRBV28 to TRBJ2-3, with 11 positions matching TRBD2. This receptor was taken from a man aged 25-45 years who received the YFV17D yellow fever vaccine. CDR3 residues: CASSLLAGGGADTQYF. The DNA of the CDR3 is TGTGCCAGCAGTTTGCTAGCGGGGGGTGGAGCAGATACGCAGTATTTT.